This T cell receptor (beta chain) came from a study of cytomegalovirus exposure and HLA in healthy donors. The PCR contained 60 Vbeta and 13 Jbeta primers. Assay used: immunoSEQ multiplex PCR; TCRdb lists only in-frame clones, some missing. The table has 84,000 or so clones, approximately 80% seen once; the top ten hold 2.5% to 4%. The V and J ends lost 4 bases and 5 bases, in that order; junction bases with no gene match: 5. The CDR3 is made up of 13 amino acids. Germline V CDR1 and CDR2: SGHRS, YFSETQ. This chain connects TRBV5-1 to TRBJ2-5, with TRBD1 matching 7 bases. The sample comprised PBMCs. This clonotype originated in a man aged 50 to 60 in good health and CMV-seronegative. CDR3 DNA: TGCGCCAGCAGCAAGGGGGCGCGGGAGACCCAGTACTTC. Its translation: CASSKGARETQYF.